This TCR beta chain was sequenced in a study of T cell changes during pregnancy in multiple sclerosis. The V end lost 1 base, the J end lost 1 base, and 8 bases lay between the germline ends. The CDR3 contains 16 residues. The V gene's germline CDR1 is MNHNS and CDR2 SASEGT. The table lists this clone with a count of one. This table comes from immunoSEQ multiplex PCR, and its TCRdb copy is limited to in-frame clones, with some not included. There are roughly 24,000 clones in the sample; 86% occur only once, and around 8% lies in the top ten. The material was CD8+ T cells from peripheral blood mononuclear cells, obtained in the first trimester of pregnancy. The TCR was taken from a female donor in good health, enrolled as a control in a pregnancy study. The chain uses TRBV6-1 and TRBJ1-6; D is possibly TRBD1 (5 bases). The CDR3 loop is CASSEVGASYNSPLHF. In DNA form, the CDR3 reads TGTGCCAGCAGTGAAGTTGGGGCGTCCTATAATTCACCCCTCCACTTT.